These 5 T cell receptor beta chains came from one sample sequenced in a study of Graves' ophthalmopathy and Graves' hyperthyroidism. For repertoire sequencing, the TCR beta CDR3 regions were amplified from RNA transcripts. The workflow started with a first-round RT-PCR run with HTBI primers and then moved on to a second-round multiplex PCR. Each CDR3 protein is one row after TCRdb ran MiXCR on the multiplex PCR reads. The sample holds some 350,000 distinct CDR3 sequences, approximately 18% seen once. The sample consisted of peripheral blood. The receptors derive from an adult woman with stable Graves' hyperthyroidism.

V and J are TRBV14 and TRBJ1-5, with TRBD1 matching 8 bases. The germline CDR1 and CDR2 sequences are SGHDN and FVKESK. This CDR3 is built from 19 residues. Trimming at V came to 0 bases and at J to 0 bases, leaving 10 bases not matched to a gene. CDR3: CASSQDQGAETYSNQPQHF. The CDR3 DNA follows: TGTGCCAGCAGCCAAGATCAGGGGGCGGAAACATATAGCAATCAGCCCCAGCATTTT.

The gene calls are TRBV28 and TRBJ2-7, with a tentative D call TRBD2 (6 bases). V was trimmed by 6 bases and J by 7 bases, leaving 13 bases between them. CDR1 is MDHEN, CDR2 SYDVKM, per germline. The CDR3 extends over 12 amino acids. The CDR3 loop is CASSWGVWEQYF. The CDR3 DNA reads TGTGCCAGCAGCTGGGGGGTATGGGAGCAGTACTTC.

This clonotype was found many times. The gene calls are TRBV2 and TRBJ1-5, with D hard to call. CDR1 and CDR2 from the germline V gene are SNHLY and FYNNEI. This CDR3 has 13 residues. V lost 3 bases, J lost 7 bases, and 10 bases lay in between. The CDR3 spells CASSEGYVQPQHF. In DNA, the CDR3 is TGTGCCAGCAGTGAGGGATACGTGCAGCCCCAGCATTTT.

This clonotype was counted many times. This CDR3 is CAISGSGTRVAGELFF. The CDR3 nucleotides read TGTGCCATCAGTGGATCCGGGACACGAGTCGCCGGGGAGCTGTTTTTT. The gene calls are TRBV10-3 and TRBJ2-2, with a tentative D call TRBD1 (6 bases). The CDR3 length is 16 residues. V was pared by 4 bases and J by 6 bases, with 18 bases between. The germline CDR1 and CDR2 sequences are ENHRY and SYGVKD.

This clonotype has ten or more counts. The J gene is TRBJ1-2, the V gene TRBV20-1, with TRBD1 matching 7 bases. The CDR3 consists of 15 residues. V was pared by 3 bases and J by 3 bases, with 10 bases of the junction left unmatched. The germline V gene has CDR1 DFQATT and CDR2 SNEGSKA (reference sequence). The CDR3: CSASRAGGMDYGYTF. The CDR3 DNA is TGCAGTGCTAGTCGGGCAGGGGGGATGGACTATGGCTACACCTTC.